This record covers a single TCR beta chain. Its antigen is as yet unknown. Primers included in the PCR were 60 Vbeta and 13 Jbeta primers. Here immunoSEQ multiplex PCR was the method, and the copy in TCRdb shows in-frame clones only, minus some. The sample consists of around 180,000 clones, 65% to 75% of them appearing once. The germline V gene has CDR1 LNHDA and CDR2 SQIVND (reference sequence). V lost 6 bases to trimming and J lost 2 bases, with 13 bases between them. The CDR3 loop spans 14 amino acids. The entry originates in a study of cytomegalovirus exposure and HLA in healthy donors. Notes on the study in general: In most subjects, TCR beta sequences reportedly gave accurate predictions of HLA-A and HLA-B alleles. An analysis was carried out later, and it reportedly showed fewer N-insertions in an Asian-associated ancestry cluster than the roughly 700-donor mean.

Those who donated were healthy bone marrow donors. The sequence derives from a girl between 5 and 17 years old in good health and CMV-seronegative. The specimen sequenced was PBMCs. The genes are TRBV19 and TRBJ1-2; D might be TRBD1 (6 bases). DNA for the CDR3: TGTGCCAGTAGAACGGCGCAGGGGAACTATGGCTACACCTTC. It translates to CASRTAQGNYGYTF.